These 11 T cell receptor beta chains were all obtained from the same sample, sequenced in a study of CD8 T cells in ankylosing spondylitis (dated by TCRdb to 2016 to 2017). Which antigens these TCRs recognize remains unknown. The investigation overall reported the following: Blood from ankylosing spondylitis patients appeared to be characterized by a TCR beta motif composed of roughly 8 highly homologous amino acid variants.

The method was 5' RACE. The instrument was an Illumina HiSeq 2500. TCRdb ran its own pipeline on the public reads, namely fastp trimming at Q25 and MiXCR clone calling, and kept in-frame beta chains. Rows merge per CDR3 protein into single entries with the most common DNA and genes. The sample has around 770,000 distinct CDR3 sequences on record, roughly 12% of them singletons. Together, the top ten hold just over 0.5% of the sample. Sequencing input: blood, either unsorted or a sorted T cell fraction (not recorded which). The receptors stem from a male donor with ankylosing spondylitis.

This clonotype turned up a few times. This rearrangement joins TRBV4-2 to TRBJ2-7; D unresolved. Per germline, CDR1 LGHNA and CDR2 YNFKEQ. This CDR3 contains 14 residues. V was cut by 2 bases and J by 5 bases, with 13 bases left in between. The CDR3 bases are TGTGCCAGCAGCCAAATTACGGGTCGCGACGAGCAGTACTTC. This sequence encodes CASSQITGRDEQYF.

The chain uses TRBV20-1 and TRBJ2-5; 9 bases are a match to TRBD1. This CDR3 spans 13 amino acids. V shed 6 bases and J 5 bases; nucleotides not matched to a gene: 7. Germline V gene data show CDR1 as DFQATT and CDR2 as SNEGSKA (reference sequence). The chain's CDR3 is CSAGQGNGETQYF. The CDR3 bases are TGCAGTGCCGGACAGGGGAACGGGGAGACCCAGTACTTC.

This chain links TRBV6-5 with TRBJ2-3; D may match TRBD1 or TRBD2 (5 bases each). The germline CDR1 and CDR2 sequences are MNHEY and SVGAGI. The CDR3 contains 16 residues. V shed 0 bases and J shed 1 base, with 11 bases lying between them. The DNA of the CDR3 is TGTGCCAGCAGTTACTCCGGGCAGGGACGCACAGATACGCAGTATTTT. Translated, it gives CASSYSGQGRTDTQYF.

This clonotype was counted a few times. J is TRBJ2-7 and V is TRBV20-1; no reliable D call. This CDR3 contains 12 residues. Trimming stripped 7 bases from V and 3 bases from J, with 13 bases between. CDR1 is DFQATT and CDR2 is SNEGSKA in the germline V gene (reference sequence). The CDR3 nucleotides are TGCAGTGGTGGTCGGAATGGCTACGAGCAGTACTTC. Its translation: CSGGRNGYEQYF.

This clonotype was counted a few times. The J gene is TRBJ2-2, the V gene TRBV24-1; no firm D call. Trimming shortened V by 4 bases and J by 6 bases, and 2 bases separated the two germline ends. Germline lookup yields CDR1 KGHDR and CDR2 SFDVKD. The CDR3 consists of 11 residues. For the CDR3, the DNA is TGTGCCACCAGTGAGTCCGGGGAGCTGTTTTTT. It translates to CATSESGELFF.

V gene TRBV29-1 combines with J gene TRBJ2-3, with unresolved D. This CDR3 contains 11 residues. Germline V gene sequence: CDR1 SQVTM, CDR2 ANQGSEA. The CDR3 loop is CRVASTDTQYF. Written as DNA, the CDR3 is TGCAGGGTAGCTAGCACAGATACGCAGTATTTT.

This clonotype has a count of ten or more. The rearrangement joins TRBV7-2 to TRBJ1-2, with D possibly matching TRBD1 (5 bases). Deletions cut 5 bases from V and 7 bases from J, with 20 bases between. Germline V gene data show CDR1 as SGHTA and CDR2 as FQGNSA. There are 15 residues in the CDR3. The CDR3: CASSDPMGGMSGYTF. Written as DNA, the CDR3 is TGTGCCAGCAGCGACCCGATGGGGGGGATGTCTGGCTACACCTTC.

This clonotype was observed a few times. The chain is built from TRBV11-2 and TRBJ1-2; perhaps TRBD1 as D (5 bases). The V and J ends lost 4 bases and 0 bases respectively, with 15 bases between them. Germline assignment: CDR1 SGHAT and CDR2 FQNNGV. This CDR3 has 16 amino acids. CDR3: CASSSLRQTTNYGYTF. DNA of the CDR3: TGTGCCAGCAGCTCCCTCAGACAGACCACTAACTATGGCTACACCTTC.

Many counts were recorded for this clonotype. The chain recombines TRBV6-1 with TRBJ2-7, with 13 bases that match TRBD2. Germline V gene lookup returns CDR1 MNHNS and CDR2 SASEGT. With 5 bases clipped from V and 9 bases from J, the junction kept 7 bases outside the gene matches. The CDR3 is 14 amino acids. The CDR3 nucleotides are TGTGCCAGCAGTCCGACTAGCGGGAGGTTCGGGCAGTACTTC. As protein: CASSPTSGRFGQYF.

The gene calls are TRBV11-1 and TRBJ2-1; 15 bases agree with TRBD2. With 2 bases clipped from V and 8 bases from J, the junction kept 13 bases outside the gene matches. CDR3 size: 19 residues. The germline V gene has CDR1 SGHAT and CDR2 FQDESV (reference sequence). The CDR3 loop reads CASSLPGWTSGRGDYEQFF. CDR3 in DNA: TGTGCCAGCAGCTTACCGGGCTGGACTAGCGGGAGGGGGGACTATGAGCAGTTCTTC.

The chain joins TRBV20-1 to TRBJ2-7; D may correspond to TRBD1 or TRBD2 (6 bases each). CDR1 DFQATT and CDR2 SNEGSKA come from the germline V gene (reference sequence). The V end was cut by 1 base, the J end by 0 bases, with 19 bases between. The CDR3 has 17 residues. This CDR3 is CSARGATGLLSSYEQYF. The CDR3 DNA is TGCAGTGCTAGAGGGGCGACAGGACTATTGAGCTCCTACGAGCAGTACTTC.